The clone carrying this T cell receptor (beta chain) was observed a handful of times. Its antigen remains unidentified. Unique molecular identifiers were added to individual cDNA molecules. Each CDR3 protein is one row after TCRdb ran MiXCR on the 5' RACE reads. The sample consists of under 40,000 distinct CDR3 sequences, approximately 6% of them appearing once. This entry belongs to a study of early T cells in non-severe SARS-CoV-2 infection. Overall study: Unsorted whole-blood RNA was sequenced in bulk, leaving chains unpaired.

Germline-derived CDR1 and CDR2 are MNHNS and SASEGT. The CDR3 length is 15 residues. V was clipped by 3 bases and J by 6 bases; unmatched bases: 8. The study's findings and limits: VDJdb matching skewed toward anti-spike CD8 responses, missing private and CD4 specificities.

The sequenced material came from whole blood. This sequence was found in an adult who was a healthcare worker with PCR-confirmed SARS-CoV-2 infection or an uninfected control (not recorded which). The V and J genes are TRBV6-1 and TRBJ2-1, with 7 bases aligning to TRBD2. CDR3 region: CASSEDREAINEQFF. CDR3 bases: TGTGCCAGCAGTGAGGACCGGGAGGCAATCAATGAGCAGTTCTTC.